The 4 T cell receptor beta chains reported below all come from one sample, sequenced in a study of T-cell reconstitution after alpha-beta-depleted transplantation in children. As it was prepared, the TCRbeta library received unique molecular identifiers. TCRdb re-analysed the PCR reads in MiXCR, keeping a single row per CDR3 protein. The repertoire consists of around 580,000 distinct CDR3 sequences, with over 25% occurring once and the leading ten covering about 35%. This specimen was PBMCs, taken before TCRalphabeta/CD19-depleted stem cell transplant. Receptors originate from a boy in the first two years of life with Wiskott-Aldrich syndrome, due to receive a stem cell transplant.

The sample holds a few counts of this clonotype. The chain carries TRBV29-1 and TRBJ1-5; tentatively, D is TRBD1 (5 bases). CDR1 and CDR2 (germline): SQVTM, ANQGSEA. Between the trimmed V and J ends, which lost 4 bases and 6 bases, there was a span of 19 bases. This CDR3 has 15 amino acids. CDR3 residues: CSVAPAAGYGQPQHF. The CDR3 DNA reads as TGCAGCGTTGCCCCCGCGGCAGGGTACGGTCAGCCCCAGCATTTT.

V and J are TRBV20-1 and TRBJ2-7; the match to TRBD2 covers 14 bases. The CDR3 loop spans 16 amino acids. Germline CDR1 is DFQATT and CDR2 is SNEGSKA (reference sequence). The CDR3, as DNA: TGCAGGCCCCGGACTAGCGGGAGGACTGCAGTGAGAGAGCAGTACTTC. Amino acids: CRPRTSGRTAVREQYF.

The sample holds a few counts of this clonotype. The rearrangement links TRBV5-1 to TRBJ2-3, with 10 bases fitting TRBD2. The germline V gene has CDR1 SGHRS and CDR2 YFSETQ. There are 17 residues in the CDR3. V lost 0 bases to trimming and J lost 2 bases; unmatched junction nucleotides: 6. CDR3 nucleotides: TGCGCCAGCAGCTTGGGAGCGGGAGGGCCAGCCACAGATACGCAGTATTTT. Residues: CASSLGAGGPATDTQYF.

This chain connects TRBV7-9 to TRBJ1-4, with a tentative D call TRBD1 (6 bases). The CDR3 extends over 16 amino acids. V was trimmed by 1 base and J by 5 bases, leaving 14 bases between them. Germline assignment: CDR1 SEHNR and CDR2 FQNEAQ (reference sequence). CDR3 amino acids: CASSLGVDRRNEKLFF. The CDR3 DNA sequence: TGTGCCAGCAGCTTAGGAGTCGACAGGCGGAATGAAAAACTGTTTTTT.